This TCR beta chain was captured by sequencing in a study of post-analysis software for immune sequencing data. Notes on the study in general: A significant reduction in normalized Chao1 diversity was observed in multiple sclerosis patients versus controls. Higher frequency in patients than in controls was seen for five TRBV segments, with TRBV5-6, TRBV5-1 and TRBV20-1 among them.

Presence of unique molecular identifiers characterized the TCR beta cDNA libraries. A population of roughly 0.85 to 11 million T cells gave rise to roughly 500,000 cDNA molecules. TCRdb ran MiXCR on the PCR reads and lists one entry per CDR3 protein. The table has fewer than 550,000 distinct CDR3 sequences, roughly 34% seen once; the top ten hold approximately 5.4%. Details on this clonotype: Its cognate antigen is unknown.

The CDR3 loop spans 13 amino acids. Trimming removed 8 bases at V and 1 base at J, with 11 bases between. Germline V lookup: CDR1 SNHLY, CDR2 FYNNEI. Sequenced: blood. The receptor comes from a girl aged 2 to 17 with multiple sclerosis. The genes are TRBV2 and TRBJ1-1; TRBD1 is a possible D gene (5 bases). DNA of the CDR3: TGTGCCAGCGGCTTAGACAGGAACACTGAAGCTTTCTTT. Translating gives CASGLDRNTEAFF. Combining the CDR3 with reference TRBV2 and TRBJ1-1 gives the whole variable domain EPEVTQTPSHQVTQMGQEVILRCVPISNHLYFYWYRQILGQKVEFLVSFYNNEISEKSEIFDDQFSVERPDGSNFTLKIRSTKLEDSAMYFCASGLDRNTEAFFGQGTRLTVV.